One and the same sample provided the 32 T cell receptor beta chains below, sequenced in a study of blood T cells in healthy people across ages. Through a sample-barcoded 5' primer and a J-beta primer mix, a second PCR was run for roughly 6 to 11 cycles. TCRdb used MiXCR to reprocess the 5' RACE reads, holding one entry per CDR3 protein. The repertoire has about 680,000 distinct CDR3 sequences, more than 40% of them found once; the top ten carry under 35%. What was sequenced was blood. The receptors originated from a woman aged 55-69 years in good health.

V usage is TRBV6-2 or TRBV6-3 and J usage is TRBJ2-5; the D gene is possibly TRBD2 (7 bases). The CDR3 contains 15 residues. Germline loops: CDR1 MNHEY, CDR2 SVGEGT. V lost 4 bases and J lost 11, with 23 bases in between. The CDR3 DNA reads as TGTGCCAGCAGTTCTCGGACTAGACGGGGGCTTGAGCAGTACTTC. It specifies CASSSRTRRGLEQYF.

The J gene is TRBJ1-5, the V gene TRBV7-2, with TRBD1 matching 8 bases. The CDR3 is 16 amino acids. With V trimmed by 4 bases and J by 5 bases, 10 bases remained unmatched. Germline V gene data show CDR1 as SGHTA and CDR2 as FQGNSA. In DNA, the CDR3 is TGTGCCAGCAGCTACTCTATGGACAGGGAACATCAGCCCCAGCATTTT. Translated: CASSYSMDREHQPQHF.

The sample holds many counts of this clonotype. The chain is built from TRBV6-2 or TRBV6-3 and TRBJ2-1, with TRBD1 identical over 11 bases. Germline lookup yields CDR1 MNHEY and CDR2 SVGEGT. V was pared by 6 bases and J by 6 bases, with 13 bases of the junction left unmatched. CDR3 length: 17 residues. The CDR3 DNA reads as TGTGCCAGCAGCCACTACGGAACCGGGACAGGGGGCAATGAGCAGTTCTTC. Its translation is CASSHYGTGTGGNEQFF.

The CDR3 is CASSYLPQNNEKLFF. The CDR3 DNA sequence: TGTGCCAGCAGTTACTTGCCACAGAATAATGAAAAACTGTTTTTT. V is TRBV6-5 and J is TRBJ1-4, with D unresolved. The V end lost 1 base, the J end lost 4 bases, and 10 bases lay between the germline ends. The CDR3 covers 15 residues. Per germline, CDR1 MNHEY and CDR2 SVGAGI.

This chain connects TRBV5-1 to TRBJ1-1; D not resolved. CDR1 SGHRS and CDR2 YFSETQ come from the germline V gene. The CDR3 totals 14 residues. With 4 bases removed from V and 0 bases from J, the gap between germline ends came to 10 bases. In DNA, the CDR3 is TGCGCCAGCAGCCCGGACCAGATGAACACTGAAGCTTTCTTT. It is translated as CASSPDQMNTEAFF.

The CDR3 sequence: CASSQDWTSGSGTDTQYF. The CDR3 bases are TGCGCCAGCAGCCAAGATTGGACTAGCGGGAGCGGCACAGATACGCAGTATTTT. The chain couples TRBV4-3 to TRBJ2-3; 13 bases fit TRBD2. The CDR3 length is 18 residues. Per the germline V gene, CDR1 is LGHNA and CDR2 is YSLEER. The junction had 4 bases not matched to a gene; V was cut back by 0 bases and J by 1 base.

The V call is TRBV7-2, the J call TRBJ2-3, with 11 bases identical to TRBD2. CDR3 length: 15 amino acids. V lost 6 bases to trimming and J lost 6 bases; unmatched junction nucleotides: 8. Germline V lookup: CDR1 SGHTA, CDR2 FQGNSA. The CDR3: CASRVAGGGGDTQYF. In DNA, the CDR3 is TGTGCCAGCAGAGTAGCGGGAGGGGGGGGGGATACGCAGTATTTT.

Concerning this clonotype itself: A much larger clone differs from this one at a single base, so this may be a read error. The chain has TRBV4-2 and TRBJ2-7; perhaps TRBD1 as D (5 bases). V was shortened by 4 bases and J by 3 bases, with 16 bases between the two germline ends. The CDR3 covers 15 residues. CDR1 is LGHNA, CDR2 YNFKEQ, per germline. CDR3 in DNA: TGTGCCAGCAGCCCTGAGGCCAGGGTTGACTACGAGCAGTACTTC. It specifies CASSPEARVDYEQYF.

This clonotype was seen once. The chain uses TRBV9 and TRBJ1-5; a weak D match, TRBD1 (5 bases). This CDR3 is built from 12 residues. V was clipped by 3 bases and J by 7 bases, with 8 bases between them. Germline loops: CDR1 SGDLS, CDR2 YYNGEE. The CDR3 sequence is CASSGDGQPQHF. The DNA for the CDR3 is TGTGCCAGCAGCGGGGACGGGCAGCCCCAGCATTTT.

This clonotype was seen only a few times. The CDR3 loop is CASSLQGYETQYF. The CDR3 DNA reads TGTGCCAGCAGCCTACAGGGTTACGAGACCCAGTACTTC. The chain is built from TRBV7-2 and TRBJ2-5; a possible D gene is TRBD1 (6 bases). The CDR3 contains 13 residues. Trimming removed 5 bases from V and 5 bases from J, with 12 bases in between. Germline assignment: CDR1 SGHTA and CDR2 FQGNSA.

This clonotype was counted between two and nine times. CDR3 sequence reads: CSASGTGATDTQYF. The CDR3 coding sequence is TGCAGTGCTTCCGGGACAGGGGCTACAGATACGCAGTATTTT. The J gene is TRBJ2-3, the V gene TRBV20-1; TRBD1 aligns across 10 bases. The CDR3 has 14 amino acids. The V and J ends lost 5 bases and 3 bases, in that order; junction bases with no gene match: 5. Germline V CDR1 and CDR2: DFQATT, SNEGSKA (reference sequence).

This clonotype has ten or more counts. This chain links TRBV7-2 with TRBJ2-7; tentatively, D is TRBD2 (6 bases). This CDR3 contains 16 residues. Trimming left V 2 bases short and J 0 bases short, with 14 bases between. Per germline, CDR1 SGHTA and CDR2 FQGNSA. The CDR3 loop reads CASSLSAASASYEQYF. DNA of the CDR3: TGTGCCAGCAGCTTATCTGCGGCTAGCGCCTCCTACGAGCAGTACTTC.

DNA of the CDR3: TGCGCCAGCAGCCCGAGACCGGGACTAGCGGGATACCGCGAGCAGTACTTC. Protein sequence: CASSPRPGLAGYREQYF. The V call is TRBV4-1, the J call TRBJ2-4; 13 bases fit TRBD2. The DNA end lines up better with TRBJ2-7; the J call may be wrong. CDR3 size: 17 residues. CDR1 is MGHRA and CDR2 is YSYEKL in the germline V gene.

This chain joins TRBV2 and TRBJ1-2; D is possibly TRBD1 (5 bases). Germline V gives CDR1 SNHLY, CDR2 FYNNEI. Trimming removed 8 bases from V and 6 bases from J, with 13 bases in between. The CDR3 has 12 residues. The CDR3 sequence is CASERDFNGYTF. The CDR3 nucleotides are TGTGCCAGCGAGCGGGACTTTAATGGCTACACCTTC.

With respect to this clonotype: One end of the junction fails to match germline, which may point to a read error. CDR3 DNA: TGTGCCAGCGGTTTGGATTTGGGGGCTGCAACTAATGAAAAACTGTTTTTT. Amino acids: CASGLDLGAATNEKLFF. V and J are TRBV12-3 or TRBV12-4 and TRBJ1-4; D is perhaps TRBD1 (6 bases). The CDR3 has 17 residues.

As regards this clonotype: A much more abundant neighbour one base away suggests this may be a read error. The V gene is TRBV20-1, the J gene TRBJ2-7, with D unclear. Germline V lookup: CDR1 DFQATT, CDR2 SNEGSKA (reference sequence). This CDR3 region has 8 residues. Trimming stripped 5 bases from V and 12 bases from J, with 8 bases between. In nucleotides, the CDR3 is TGCAGTGCTGGTCTAAGGTACTTC. Amino acids: CSAGLRYF.

A single count supports this clonotype. The V gene is TRBV20-1, the J gene TRBJ1-2; the match to TRBD1 covers 9 bases. Germline values: CDR1 DFQATT, CDR2 SNEGSKA (reference sequence). The junction had 10 bases not matched to a gene; V was cut back by 4 bases and J by 7 bases. The CDR3 is 14 residues long. CDR3 loop: CSATGTGTFGGYTF. The CDR3 bases are TGCAGTGCTACCGGGACAGGGACGTTTGGTGGCTACACCTTC.

V and J are TRBV24-1 and TRBJ2-5; D is possibly TRBD2 (6 bases). CDR3 length equals 16 residues. Germline CDR1 reads KGHDR; CDR2 reads SFDVKD. V dropped 3 bases and J dropped 4 bases, with 17 bases sitting between them. The CDR3 nucleotides are TGTGCCACCAGTGATCCGTACTCGGGAGTCCGAGAGACCCAGTACTTC. Protein sequence: CATSDPYSGVRETQYF.

The rearrangement links TRBV28 to TRBJ2-3, with 10 bases matching TRBD1. Unmatched junction bases numbered 7, after V lost 6 bases and J lost 7 bases. CDR3 length equals 14 residues. Germline CDR1 is MDHEN and CDR2 is SYDVKM. DNA for the CDR3: TGTGCCAGCAGACCGACAGGGGGCATTAATACGCAGTATTTT. As protein: CASRPTGGINTQYF.

This sequence joins TRBV7-9 and TRBJ1-6, with D perhaps TRBD1 (5 bases). This CDR3 has 15 residues. Between the trimmed V and J ends, which lost 1 base and 7 bases, there was a span of 11 bases. Germline-derived CDR1 and CDR2 are SEHNR and FQNEAQ (reference sequence). The CDR3 sequence: CASSLDRDGNSPLHF. Written as DNA, the CDR3 is TGTGCCAGCAGCTTAGACCGGGACGGAAATTCACCCCTCCACTTT.

This chain links TRBV20-1 with TRBJ1-1, with D possibly being TRBD1 (5 bases). This CDR3 is 9 amino acids long. The ends were cut back, 5 bases at V and 11 bases at J, with 9 bases in the middle. Germline values: CDR1 DFQATT, CDR2 SNEGSKA (reference sequence). CDR3 DNA sequence: TGCAGTGCTGGGACCGGCGCTTTCTTT. This sequence encodes CSAGTGAFF.

This chain links TRBV20-1 with TRBJ2-1; 9 nucleotides agree with TRBD2. Per the germline V gene, CDR1 is DFQATT and CDR2 is SNEGSKA (reference sequence). This CDR3 spans 15 amino acids. The J segment lost 11 bases and the V segment lost 3 bases, leaving 14 bases of the junction unmatched. The chain's CDR3 is CSASLAGSLVRKQFF. CDR3 sequence (DNA): TGCAGTGCTAGCCTAGCGGGATCCCTTGTGAGGAAGCAGTTCTTC.

The rearrangement links TRBV12-3 or TRBV12-4 to TRBJ2-1; 10 positions agree with TRBD2. Trimming removed 5 bases from V and 7 bases from J; junction bases left unmatched: 11. This CDR3 is 16 amino acids long. Here the CDR3 DNA reads TGTGCCAGCAGTCCCCGGCTAGCGGGAGTAGGTAATGAGCAGTTCTTC. Amino acids: CASSPRLAGVGNEQFF.

Comments on this clonotype: One end of the junction fails to match germline, which may point to a read error. The chain couples TRBV20-1 to TRBJ2-5; either TRBD1 or TRBD2 may fit D (5 bases each). The CDR3 contains 14 residues. Germline-derived CDR1 and CDR2 are DFQATT and SNEGSKA (reference sequence). The CDR3, as DNA: TGCAGTGCTACGGGACGGGGTCGGGTGGAGACCCAGTGCTTC. Amino acids: CSATGRGRVETQCF.

The chain uses TRBV6-5 and TRBJ2-1; D is tentatively TRBD1 or TRBD2 (5 bases each). The length of the CDR3 is 14 residues. V lost 5 bases and J 5 bases, leaving 13 bases between the germline ends. Germline CDR1 reads MNHEY; CDR2 reads SVGAGI. The chain's CDR3 is CASSRGASDNEQFF. The CDR3 DNA reads TGTGCCAGCAGTAGAGGGGCTTCAGACAATGAGCAGTTCTTC.

CDR3 amino acids: CASRARSGVLHEQYF. Written as DNA, the CDR3 is TGTGCCAGCAGGGCACGGAGTGGGGTTCTCCACGAGCAGTACTTC. The genes are TRBV6-5 and TRBJ2-5; no clear D gene. Matching the DNA end better, TRBJ2-7 makes the J call doubtful. This CDR3 comprises 15 residues. Per the germline V gene, CDR1 is MNHEY and CDR2 is SVGAGI.

V usage is TRBV7-2 and J usage is TRBJ2-7; perhaps D is TRBD1 or TRBD2 (5 bases each). The CDR3 contains 17 residues. Trimming removed 5 bases at V and 2 bases at J, with 22 bases between. The germline V gene has CDR1 SGHTA and CDR2 FQGNSA. CDR3 in DNA: TGTGCCAGCAGCCCGAAAGCCGGGACGCCAGACGCCTACGAGCAGTACTTC. Its translation is CASSPKAGTPDAYEQYF.

This clonotype was observed a few times. Since a much larger clone is just one base distant, this may be a read error. This rearrangement joins TRBV7-9 to TRBJ2-3; D is ambiguous. The V end was cut by 5 bases, the J end by 5 bases, with 8 bases between. The CDR3 extends over 12 amino acids. CDR1 SEHNR and CDR2 FQNEAQ come from the germline V gene (reference sequence). The chain's CDR3 is CASSDPGDTQYF. CDR3 in DNA: TGTGCCAGCAGCGATCCGGGAGATACGCAGTATTTT.

This clonotype was detected a few times. This chain connects TRBV6-2 or TRBV6-3 to TRBJ2-3; D unclear. V lost 2 bases and J 7 bases, leaving 10 bases between the germline ends. CDR1 is MNHEY and CDR2 is SVGEGT in the germline V gene. This CDR3 is 13 amino acids long. CDR3: CASSYRPRYTQYF. The DNA of the CDR3 is TGTGCCAGCAGTTACCGGCCCCGGTATACGCAGTATTTT.

The rearrangement joins TRBV10-3 to TRBJ2-7, with D unclear. Per the germline V gene, CDR1 is ENHRY and CDR2 is SYGVKD. The V gene lost 2 bases and the J gene lost 7 bases, with 15 bases spanning the gap. The CDR3 is 14 amino acids. CDR3 amino acids: CAISEDIGWNEQYF. DNA for the CDR3: TGTGCCATCAGTGAGGATATCGGATGGAATGAGCAGTACTTC.

In its sample, this clonotype was seen a few times. The V call is TRBV3-1, the J call TRBJ2-5; D gene uncertain. The germline CDR1 and CDR2 sequences are LGHDT and YNNKEL (reference sequence). The CDR3 length is 15 residues. The V and J ends lost 0 bases and 1 base respectively, with 9 bases between them. CDR3 sequence: CASSQDLEFQETQYF. CDR3 in DNA: TGTGCCAGCAGCCAAGATCTGGAGTTCCAAGAGACCCAGTACTTC.

There are a few counts of this clonotype. V gene TRBV3-1 combines with J gene TRBJ1-6; 7 bases agree with TRBD1. Germline CDR1 is LGHDT and CDR2 is YNNKEL (reference sequence). This CDR3 has 15 residues. The V and J ends lost 6 bases and 6 bases, in that order; junction bases with no gene match: 8. CDR3 in DNA: TGTGCCAGCAGAGCTACCGGGACAGTTAATTCACCCCTCCACTTT. The encoded protein is CASRATGTVNSPLHF.